This T cell receptor (beta chain) was found in a study of OX40 agonist ivuxolimab in advanced cancers. Study in general: It was ivuxolimab, an agonistic anti-OX40 (CD134) antibody, that patients were treated with. Treatment received earlier with anti-PD-1, anti-PD-L1 or anti-CTLA-4 agents was allowed, and 40% had some. Points from the study as a whole: More expanded clones were found, on average, in CD8+ than in CD4+ T cells. Part of the nonresponder group also had normalized T-cell clonal expansion that was low.

In the case of this clone: Its antigen is not known.

TCRdb's copy holds only in-frame clones and misses some; the assay was immunoSEQ multiplex PCR. The sample includes approximately 40,000 clones, under 90% of them seen just once. Germline V lookup: CDR1 KGHSH, CDR2 LQKENI. The CDR3 totals 14 residues. The V end lost 5 bases, the J end lost 10 bases, and 15 bases lay between the germline ends. Specimen: CD4+ or CD8+ T cells sorted from blood, collected in a trial of the OX40 agonist ivuxolimab. This clonotype was obtained from an adult with an advanced solid tumor such as melanoma, head and neck, liver or kidney cancer. The chain has TRBV18 and TRBJ1-6; D may be TRBD1 (5 bases). The CDR3: CASSSGTGGSPLHF. DNA of the CDR3: TGTGCCAGCTCATCCGGGACTGGGGGGTCACCCCTCCACTTT.